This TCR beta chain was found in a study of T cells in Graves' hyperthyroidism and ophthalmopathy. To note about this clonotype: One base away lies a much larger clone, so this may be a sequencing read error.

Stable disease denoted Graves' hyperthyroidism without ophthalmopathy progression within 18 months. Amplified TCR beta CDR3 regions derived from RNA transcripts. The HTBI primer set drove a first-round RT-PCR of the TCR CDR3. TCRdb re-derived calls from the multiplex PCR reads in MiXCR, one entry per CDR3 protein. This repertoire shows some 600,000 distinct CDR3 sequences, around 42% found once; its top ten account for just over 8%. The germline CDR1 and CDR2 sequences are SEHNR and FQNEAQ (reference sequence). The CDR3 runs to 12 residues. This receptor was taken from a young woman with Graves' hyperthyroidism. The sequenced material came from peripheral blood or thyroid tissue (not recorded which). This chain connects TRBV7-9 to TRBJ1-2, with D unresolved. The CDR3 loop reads CACSLANYGYTF. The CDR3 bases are TGTGCCTGCAGCTTAGCTAACTATGGCTACACCTTC.